The TCR beta chain described here comes from a study of blood T cell repertoires in COVID-19. Study details: COVID-19 samples collected from the United States, Italy and Spain covered acute and convalescent phases. The cDNA or gDNA used as material had been derived from T cells, B-cell-depleted T cells, or PBMCs.

Source study methods: Amplified reference gene primers provided the basis for estimating nucleated cell counts. Assay: immunoSEQ multiplex PCR; the TCRdb copy retains only in-frame clones and omits some. The V and J calls and clone size were taken over from that table, and D and trimming were inferred from the DNA. The sample carries about 440,000 clones, roughly 89% recorded once. V gave up 4 bases and J gave up 5 bases, with 12 bases separating them. Looked up from germline, CDR1 is SGHAT and CDR2 is FQNNGV. The CDR3 sequence is 13 residues long. The chain recombines TRBV11-2 with TRBJ2-7, with D possibly matching TRBD2 (5 bases). Sequencing was done on a sample of peripheral blood. This TCR was sampled from a woman aged 30 to 39 with acute or convalescent COVID-19. CDR3 nucleotides: TGTGCCAGCAGCTCCGGGATCGGAGACGAGCAGTACTTC. As protein: CASSSGIGDEQYF.